The 3 T cell receptor beta chains below come from one sample, sequenced in a study of blood T cells in healthy people across ages. For the second PCR, which ran for 7 to 11 cycles, a sample-barcoded 5' primer and a J-beta primer mix were used. TCRdb independently ran MiXCR on the 5' RACE reads; one entry per CDR3 protein. Of about 1.1 million distinct CDR3 sequences listed, 35% to 40% are singletons. Sequencing was performed on blood. These TCRs come from a young man in good health.

V is TRBV12-3 or TRBV12-4 and J is TRBJ2-3; 9 positions agree with TRBD2. Unmatched junction bases numbered 5, after V lost 0 bases and J lost 4 bases. The CDR3 is made up of 16 amino acids. CDR3 coding DNA: TGTGCCAGCAGTTTAGCTGGCGGGGGGGCTGCAGATACGCAGTATTTT. Protein sequence: CASSLAGGGAADTQYF.

The chain is built from TRBV7-9 and TRBJ2-3; 8 bases map to TRBD1. Germline-derived CDR1 and CDR2 are SEHNR and FQNEAQ (reference sequence). This CDR3 is built from 16 residues. V gave up 0 bases and J gave up 3 bases; unmatched junction bases: 5. The CDR3 region has the DNA TGTGCCAGCAGCTTAGCCCAGGGGGCCATGACAGATACGCAGTATTTT. Translated: CASSLAQGAMTDTQYF.

The J gene is TRBJ2-5, the V gene TRBV2; D remains unclear. V was pared by 7 bases and J by 4 bases, with 16 bases between. Germline-derived CDR1 and CDR2 are SNHLY and FYNNEI. The CDR3 runs to 14 residues. In nucleotides, the CDR3 is TGTGCCAGCACCGAGCCCTTCCAAGGAGAGACCCAGTACTTC. Amino acids: CASTEPFQGETQYF.